This T cell receptor beta chain stems from a study of T cell repertoires in cytomegalovirus infection. Study-wide context: Indicated by public TCR beta signatures were CMV infection and matching HLA type. Whole-study findings and limits: Clonotypes of TCR beta that were HLA-C-restricted and CMV-specific dominated the ex vivo response. Identification of carriers of CMV plus the relevant HLA was achieved through cumulative public TCR beta family frequency.

Germline V gene data show CDR1 as SGHNT and CDR2 as YYREEE (reference sequence). CDR3 length: 13 residues. V gave up 4 bases and J gave up 8 bases, with 12 bases separating them. A few counts support this clonotype. Its specificity is not known. A single record per CDR3 protein comes from TCRdb applying MiXCR to the reads. The data show hundreds of thousands of distinct CDR3 sequences, 24% seen once. This sequence joins TRBV5-4 and TRBJ1-4; D gene uncertain. This TCR was sampled from a human donor in good health (CMV status not recorded). Some clones in this sample may be carry-over from other donors' samples. Specimen: CD8+ T cells from PBMCs. CDR3 protein: CASSRGLSEKLFF. The CDR3 DNA is TGTGCCAGCAGCCGTGGACTAAGCGAAAAACTGTTTTTT.